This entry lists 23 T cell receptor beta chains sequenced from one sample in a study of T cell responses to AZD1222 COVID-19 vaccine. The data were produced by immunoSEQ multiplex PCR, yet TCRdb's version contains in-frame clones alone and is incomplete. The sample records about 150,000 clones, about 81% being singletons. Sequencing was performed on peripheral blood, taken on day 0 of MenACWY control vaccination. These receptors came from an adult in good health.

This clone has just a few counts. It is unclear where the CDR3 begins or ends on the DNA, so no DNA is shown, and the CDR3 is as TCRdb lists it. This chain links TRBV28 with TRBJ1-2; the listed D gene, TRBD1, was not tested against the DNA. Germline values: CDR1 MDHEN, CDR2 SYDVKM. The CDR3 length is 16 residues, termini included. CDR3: CASSFLAGATNYGYTF.

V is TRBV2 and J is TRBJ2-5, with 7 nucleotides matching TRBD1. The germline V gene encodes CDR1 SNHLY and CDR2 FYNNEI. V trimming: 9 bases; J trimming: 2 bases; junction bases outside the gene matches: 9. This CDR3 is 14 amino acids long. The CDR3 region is CASVRDRRQETQYF. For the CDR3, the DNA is TGTGCCAGTGTCCGGGACAGAAGACAAGAGACCCAGTACTTC.

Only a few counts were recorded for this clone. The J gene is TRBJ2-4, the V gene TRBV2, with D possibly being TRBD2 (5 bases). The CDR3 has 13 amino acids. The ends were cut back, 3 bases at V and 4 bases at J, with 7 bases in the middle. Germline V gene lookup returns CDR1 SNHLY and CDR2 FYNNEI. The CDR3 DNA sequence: TGTGCCAGCAGTGATGGCGGGAAAAACATTCAGTACTTC. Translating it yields CASSDGGKNIQYF.

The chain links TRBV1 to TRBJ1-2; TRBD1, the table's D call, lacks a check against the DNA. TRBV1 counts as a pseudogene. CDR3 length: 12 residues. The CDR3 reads CTSSQDPYGYTF. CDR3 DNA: TGCACCAGCAGCCAAGATCCATATGGCTACACCTTC.

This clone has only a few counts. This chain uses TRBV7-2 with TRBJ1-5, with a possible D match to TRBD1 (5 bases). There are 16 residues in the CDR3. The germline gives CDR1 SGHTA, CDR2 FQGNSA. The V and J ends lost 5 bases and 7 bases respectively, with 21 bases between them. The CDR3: CASSPQVGRENQPQHF. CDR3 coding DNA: TGTGCCAGCAGCCCCCAGGTGGGCAGGGAAAACCAGCCCCAGCATTTT.

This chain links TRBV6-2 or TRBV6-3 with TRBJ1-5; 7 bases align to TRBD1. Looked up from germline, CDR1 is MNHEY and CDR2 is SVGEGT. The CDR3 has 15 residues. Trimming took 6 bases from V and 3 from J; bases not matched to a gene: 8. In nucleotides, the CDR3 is TGTGCCAGCAGCCGTGACAGGGTCATCAATCAGCCCCAGCATTTT. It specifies CASSRDRVINQPQHF.

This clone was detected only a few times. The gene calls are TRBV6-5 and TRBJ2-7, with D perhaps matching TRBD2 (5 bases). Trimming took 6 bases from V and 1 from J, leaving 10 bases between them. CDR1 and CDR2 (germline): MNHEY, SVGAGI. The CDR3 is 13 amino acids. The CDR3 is CASRGDGSYEQYV. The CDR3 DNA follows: TGTGCCAGCAGGGGAGACGGATCCTACGAGCAGTACGTC.

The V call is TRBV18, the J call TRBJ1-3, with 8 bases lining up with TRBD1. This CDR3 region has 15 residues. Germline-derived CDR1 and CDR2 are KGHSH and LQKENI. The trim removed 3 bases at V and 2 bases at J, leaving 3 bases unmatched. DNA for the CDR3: TGTGCCAGCTCACCTCCGGACAGGGCTGGAAACACCATATATTTT. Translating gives CASSPPDRAGNTIYF.

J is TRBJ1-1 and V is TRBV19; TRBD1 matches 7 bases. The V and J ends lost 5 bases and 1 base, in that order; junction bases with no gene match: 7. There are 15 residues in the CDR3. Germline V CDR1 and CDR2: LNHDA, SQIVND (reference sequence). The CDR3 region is CASSGNRGWNTEAFF. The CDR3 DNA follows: TGTGCCAGTAGTGGTAACAGGGGTTGGAACACTGAAGCTTTCTTT.

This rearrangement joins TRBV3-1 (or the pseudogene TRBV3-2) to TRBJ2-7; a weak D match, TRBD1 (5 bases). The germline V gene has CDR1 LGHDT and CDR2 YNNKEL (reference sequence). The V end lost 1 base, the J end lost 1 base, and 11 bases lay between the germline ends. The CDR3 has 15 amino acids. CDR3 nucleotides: TGTGCCAGCAGCCAAGGGGGCCAGGGATCCTACGAGCAGTACTTC. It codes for CASSQGGQGSYEQYF.

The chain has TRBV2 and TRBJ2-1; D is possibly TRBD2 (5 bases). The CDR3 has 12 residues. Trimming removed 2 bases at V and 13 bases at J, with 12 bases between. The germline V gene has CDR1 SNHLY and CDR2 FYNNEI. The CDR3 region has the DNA TGTGCCAGCAGTGAACGCAGCGGTCTACAGTTCTTC. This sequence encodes CASSERSGLQFF.

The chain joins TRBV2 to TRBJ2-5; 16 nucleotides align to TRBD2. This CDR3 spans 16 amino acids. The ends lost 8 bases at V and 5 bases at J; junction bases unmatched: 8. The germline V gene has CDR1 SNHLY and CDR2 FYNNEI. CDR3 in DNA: TGTGCCAGCTGGCCGGGACTAGCGGGGGGGCACGAGACCCAGTACTTC. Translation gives CASWPGLAGGHETQYF.

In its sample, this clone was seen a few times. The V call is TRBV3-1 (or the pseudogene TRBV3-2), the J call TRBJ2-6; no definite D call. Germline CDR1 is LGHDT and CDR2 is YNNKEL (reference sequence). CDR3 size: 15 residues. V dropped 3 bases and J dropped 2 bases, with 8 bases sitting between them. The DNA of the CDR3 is TGTGCCAGCAGCCAGGAACTCACTGGGGCCAACGTCCTGACTTTC. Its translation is CASSQELTGANVLTF.

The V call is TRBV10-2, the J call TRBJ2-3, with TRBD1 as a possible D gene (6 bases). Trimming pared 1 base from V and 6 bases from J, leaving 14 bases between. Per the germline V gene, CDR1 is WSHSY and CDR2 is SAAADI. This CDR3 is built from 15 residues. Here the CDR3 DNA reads TGCGCCAGCAGTGAGTTACAGGGCACAAGGGATACGCAGTATTTT. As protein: CASSELQGTRDTQYF.

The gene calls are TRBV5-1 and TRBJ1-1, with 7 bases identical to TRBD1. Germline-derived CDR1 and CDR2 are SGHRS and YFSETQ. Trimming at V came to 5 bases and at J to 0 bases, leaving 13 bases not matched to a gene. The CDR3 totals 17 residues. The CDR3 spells CASRGPGQPVMNTEAFF. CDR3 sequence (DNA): TGCGCCAGCAGGGGCCCGGGACAGCCCGTAATGAACACTGAAGCTTTCTTT. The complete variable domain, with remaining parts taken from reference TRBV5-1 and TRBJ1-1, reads KAGVTQTPRYLIKTRGQQVTLSCSPISGHRSVSWYQQTPGQGLQFLFEYFSETQRNKGNFPGRFSGRQFSNSRSEMNVSTLELGDSALYLCASRGPGQPVMNTEAFFGQGTRLTVV.

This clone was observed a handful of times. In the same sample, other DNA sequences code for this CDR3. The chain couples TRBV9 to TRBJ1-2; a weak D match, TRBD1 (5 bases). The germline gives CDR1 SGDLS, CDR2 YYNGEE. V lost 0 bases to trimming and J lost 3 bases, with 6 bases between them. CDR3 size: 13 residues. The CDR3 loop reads CASSVGGDYGYTF. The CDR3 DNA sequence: TGTGCCAGCAGCGTAGGGGGGGACTATGGCTACACCTTC.

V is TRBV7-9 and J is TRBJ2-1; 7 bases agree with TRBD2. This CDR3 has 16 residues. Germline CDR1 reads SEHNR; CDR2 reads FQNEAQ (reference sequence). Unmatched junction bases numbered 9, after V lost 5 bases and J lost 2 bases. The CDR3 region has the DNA TGTGCCAGCAGCCGGGACTACCAAGACACCTACAATGAGCAGTTCTTC. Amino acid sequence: CASSRDYQDTYNEQFF.

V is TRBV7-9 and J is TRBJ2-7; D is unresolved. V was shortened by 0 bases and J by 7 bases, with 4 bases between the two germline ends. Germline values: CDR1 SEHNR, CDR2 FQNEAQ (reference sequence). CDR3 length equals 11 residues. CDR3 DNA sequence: TGTGCCAGCAGCTTAGCGCGGGAGCAGTACTTC. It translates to CASSLAREQYF.

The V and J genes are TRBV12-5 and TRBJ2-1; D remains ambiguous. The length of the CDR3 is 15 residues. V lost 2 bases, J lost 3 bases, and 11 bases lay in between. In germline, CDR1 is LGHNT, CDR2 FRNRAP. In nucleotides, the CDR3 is TGTGCTAGTGGTTTGACAGATTCATACTACAATGAGCAGTTCTTC. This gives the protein CASGLTDSYYNEQFF.

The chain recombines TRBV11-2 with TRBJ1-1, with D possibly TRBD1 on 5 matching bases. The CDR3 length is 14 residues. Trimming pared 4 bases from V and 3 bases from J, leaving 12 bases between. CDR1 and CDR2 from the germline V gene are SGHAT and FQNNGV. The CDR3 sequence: CASSYWGDDTEAFF. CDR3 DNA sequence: TGTGCCAGCAGCTATTGGGGGGATGACACTGAAGCTTTCTTT.

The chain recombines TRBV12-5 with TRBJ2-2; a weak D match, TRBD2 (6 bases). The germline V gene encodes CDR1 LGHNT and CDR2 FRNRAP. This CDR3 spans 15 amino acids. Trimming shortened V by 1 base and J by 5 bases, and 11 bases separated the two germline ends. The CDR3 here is CASGLGEVGTGELFF. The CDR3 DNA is TGTGCTAGTGGTTTGGGGGAGGTTGGGACCGGGGAGCTGTTTTTT.

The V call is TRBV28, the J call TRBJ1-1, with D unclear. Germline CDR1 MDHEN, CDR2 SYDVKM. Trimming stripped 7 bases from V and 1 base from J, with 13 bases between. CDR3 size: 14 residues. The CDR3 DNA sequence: TGTGCCAGCAATAGGTGGGGAGAGAACACTGAAGCTTTCTTT. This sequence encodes CASNRWGENTEAFF.

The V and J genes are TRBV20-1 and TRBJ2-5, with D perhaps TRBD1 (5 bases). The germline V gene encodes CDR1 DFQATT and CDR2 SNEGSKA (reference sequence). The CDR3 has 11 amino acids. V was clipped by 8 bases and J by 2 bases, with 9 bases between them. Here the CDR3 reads CSPDKQETQYF. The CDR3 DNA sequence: TGCAGTCCGGACAAGCAAGAGACCCAGTACTTC.